The subject of this entry is one T cell receptor beta chain. Its antigen is not known. The data derive from a study of shared clonotypes between healthy human individuals. Overall study: Plates per donor: three CD4 naive, three CD4 memory, two CD8 naive, one CD8 memory. Regarding the study as a whole: Even with large depth, rarefaction showed that sorted-subset sequencing was incomplete.

Measured with immunoSEQ multiplex PCR; TCRdb has only the in-frame clones, and not every one. This table holds approximately 1,500,000 clones, roughly 96% found once. Germline V gives CDR1 SGHRS, CDR2 YFSETQ. The CDR3 sequence is 15 residues long. Trimming at V came to 0 bases and at J to 5 bases, leaving 6 bases not matched to a gene. This chain connects TRBV5-1 to TRBJ2-7, with TRBD2 matching over 9 bases. This TCR came from a man aged 25-45 years in good health. The sequenced material came from naive CD4+ T cells sorted from blood. The subset was: CD45RA+ positively selected. This CDR3 reads CASSLALAGPNEQYF. The DNA of the CDR3 is TGCGCCAGCAGCTTGGCTCTAGCGGGGCCTAACGAGCAGTACTTC.